The clone carrying this T cell receptor (beta chain) was seen more than once but under ten times. The antigen is unknown. Germline CDR1 and CDR2: LNHDA and SQIVND (reference sequence). The ends lost 0 bases at V and 1 base at J; junction bases unmatched: 5. The CDR3 is made up of 16 amino acids. The entry originates in a study of regulatory T cells in long-lasting Graves disease. The TCR beta library used iRepertoire HTBI primers with Arm-PCR amplification of CDR3. TCRdb analysed the multiplex PCR reads with MiXCR anew, one entry per CDR3 protein. The sample consists of roughly 560,000 distinct CDR3 sequences, 15% to 20% of them appearing once. Time point specified: newly diagnosed GD, antithyroid drugs for less than 3 months. RNA from PBMCs was the source of the TCR library. Study-level results: There was favoring of TRBV28, TRBJ1-2 and TRBJ2-5 in persistent disease.

These sequences were also reported in another study, on T cells in Graves' hyperthyroidism and ophthalmopathy.

The sequencing here drew on peripheral blood mononuclear cells (PBMCs), taken at new diagnosis, from a patient treated with antithyroid drugs. The source of this sequence is a middle-aged woman with Graves disease. V is TRBV19 and J is TRBJ2-5, with 7 bases matching TRBD1. CDR3 DNA: TGTGCCAGTAGTATAGATAAGGGGACAGCCCAAGAGACCCAGTACTTC. It translates to CASSIDKGTAQETQYF.